This is a list of T cell receptor beta chains from one sample in a study of PD-1 blockade in classical Hodgkin lymphoma. Clones were read by immunoSEQ multiplex PCR, and TCRdb kept only the in-frame ones, dropping some. Found here are tens of thousands of clones, roughly 88% of them singletons; the top ten hold nearly 5%. Sequenced input: peripheral blood mononuclear cells (PBMCs). These receptors were obtained from a human donor with classical Hodgkin lymphoma. Each CDR3 is given with its conserved first and last residue. The D gene is left open where the match is weak.

D gene	V gene	J gene	CDR3 protein
TRBD2	TRBV6-1	TRBJ2-7	CASSEASGSHEQYF
NA	TRBV6-1	TRBJ1-3	CASSEGGAPPTIYF
NA	TRBV7-2	TRBJ2-5	CASSLVETQYF
NA	TRBV5-4	TRBJ1-2	CASSFEGSSGGYTF
TRBD2	TRBV19	TRBJ2-7	CASSPPSTSGRFF
TRBD1	TRBV2	TRBJ1-5	CASREGQGNQPQHF
NA	TRBV7-8	TRBJ1-5	CASSLAGPPPVNQPQHF
TRBD1	TRBV7-9	TRBJ2-3	CASSWRQGLMGDTQYF
TRBD2	TRBV2	TRBJ2-1	CASRGGSGSDGEQFF
TRBD1	TRBV11-3	TRBJ1-1	CASSTGQGKRTWTEAFF
TRBD1	TRBV6-5	TRBJ1-2	CASSYGTGEYGYTF
NA	TRBV14	TRBJ1-1	CASSQGTHTEAFF
TRBD2	TRBV7-9	TRBJ2-2	CASSRWVAGDHGRTGELFF
NA	TRBV7-8	TRBJ2-1	CASSSIMNEQFF
TRBD1	TRBV9	TRBJ2-1	CASTLGGQGYNEQFF
NA	TRBV29-1	TRBJ1-1	CSVGGAPSTEAFF
NA	TRBV19	TRBJ2-1	CASIPSGPRSYNEQFF
NA	TRBV6-1	TRBJ1-6	CASSESWDLPPYNSPLHF
NA	TRBV19	TRBJ1-4	CASSILGRNEKLFF
NA	TRBV27	TRBJ1-1	CASSPLQGNTEAFF
NA	TRBV28	TRBJ2-3	CASGLKRAGTQYF
NA	TRBV5-4	TRBJ2-5	CASSLKGPQETQYF
TRBD2	TRBV11-2	TRBJ2-5	CASSLSLAGETQYF
TRBD2	TRBV28	NA	CASAGLVYEQYF
NA	TRBV10-3	TRBJ2-1	CAISFSSYNEQFF
NA	TRBV11-3	TRBJ1-2	CASSSGTAFYGYTF
NA	TRBV5-1	TRBJ2-1	CASSLNDLSSYNEQFF
NA	TRBV6-4	TRBJ2-1	CASSRRRGNEQFF
NA	TRBV5-6	TRBJ2-7	CASSLSGHTYEQYF
NA	TRBV27	TRBJ2-7	CASSLNWPRSYEQYF
NA	TRBV5-4	TRBJ2-1	CASSLGGSSYNEQFF
NA	TRBV6-5	TRBJ1-1	CASTPGSLNTEAFF
TRBD1	TRBV6-6	TRBJ1-1	CASNRDRVMNTEAFF
TRBD1	TRBV7-6	TRBJ1-1	CASSSGQGIAEAFF
TRBD1	TRBV30	TRBJ1-5	CAWTQGDNQPQHF
NA	TRBV7-2	TRBJ2-7	CASSPRLEREQYF
NA	TRBV19	TRBJ1-2	CASSAGTTNYGYTF
NA	TRBV5-1	TRBJ1-1	CASRPDSIMNTEAFF
NA	TRBV9	TRBJ1-1	CASSAFQGTSEAFF
TRBD1	TRBV28	TRBJ1-5	CASSLSGGRQPQHF
NA	TRBV29-1	TRBJ2-5	CSVESGGETQYF
TRBD2	TRBV9	TRBJ2-5	CASSVLAGGGETQYF
NA	TRBV5-1	TRBJ2-5	CASSLQSGVSETQYF
TRBD1	TRBV28	TRBJ1-1	CASSFRRGPGAFF
TRBD1	TRBV28	TRBJ1-1	CASSLYPGTGNTEAFF